A single T cell receptor beta chain is shown here with its context. Its antigen is undetermined. These data belong to a study of cytomegalovirus exposure and HLA in healthy donors. The PCR was carried out with 60 Vbeta primers and 13 Jbeta primers. Original analysis: Later analysis identified 65 million to 80 million unique TCR beta chains, 10 million to 12 million shared. Libraries were prepared by immunoSEQ multiplex PCR; TCRdb keeps only in-frame clonotypes and omits some of them. V and J calls and clone size are those listed in that table; D and trimming were worked out from the DNA. The table includes 130,000 or so clones, approximately 66% detected once. Findings and caveats of the study: The authors considered a cluster of highly shared sequence variants likely to be a sequencing artifact. HLA allele associations emerged for some 16,000 TCR beta sequences in a later analysis, at 0.05 false discovery rate.

The V segment lost 5 bases and the J segment 8 bases; nucleotides outside the gene matches: 6. The CDR3 is made up of 13 amino acids. The germline V gene encodes CDR1 SEHNR and CDR2 FQNEAQ (reference sequence). Sequenced input: PBMCs. This receptor was taken from a woman in her thirties or forties in good health and CMV-seropositive. The genes are TRBV7-9 and TRBJ2-1; TRBD2 matches 7 bases. The CDR3, as DNA: TGTGCCAGCAGCGAGGGACTAACGGATGAGCAGTTCTTC. Translating it yields CASSEGLTDEQFF. Supplemented by reference TRBV7-9 and TRBJ2-1, the full variable domain reads DTGVSQNPRHKITKRGQNVTFRCDPISEHNRLYWYRQTLGQGPEFLTYFQNEAQLEKSRLLSDRFSAERPKGSFSTLEIQRTEQGDSAMYLCASSEGLTDEQFFGPGTRLTVL.